This T cell receptor beta chain derives from a study of cytomegalovirus exposure and HLA in healthy donors. Amplification used 60 Vbeta primers and 13 Jbeta primers. Libraries were prepared by immunoSEQ multiplex PCR; TCRdb keeps only in-frame clonotypes and omits some of them. The data show about 63,000 clones, approximately 90% seen once. Source material: PBMCs. The receptor's source is a woman aged 25 to 39 in good health and CMV-seropositive.

The CDR3, as DNA: TGTGCCAGCAGCTCGCTTACCGGACAGGGAGCAGATACGCAGTATTTT. This gives the protein CASSSLTGQGADTQYF. The rearrangement joins TRBV11-3 to TRBJ2-3, with 8 bases that match TRBD1. The CDR3 length is 16 residues. Germline CDR1 is SGHNT and CDR2 is YENEEA. V shed 4 bases, J shed 4 bases, and the junction held 10 bases outside the gene matches.